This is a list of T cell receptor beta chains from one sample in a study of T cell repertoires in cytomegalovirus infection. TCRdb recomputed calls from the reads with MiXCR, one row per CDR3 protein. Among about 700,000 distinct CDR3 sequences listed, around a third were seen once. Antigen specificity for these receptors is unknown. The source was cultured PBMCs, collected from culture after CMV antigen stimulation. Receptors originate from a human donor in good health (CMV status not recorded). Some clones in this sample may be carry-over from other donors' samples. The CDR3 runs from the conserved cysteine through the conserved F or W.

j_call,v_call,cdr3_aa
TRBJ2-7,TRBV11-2,CASSYTSGQGACEQYF
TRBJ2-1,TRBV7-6,CASSPPTGNNEQFF
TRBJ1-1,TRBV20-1,CSATRGDRGLGEAFF
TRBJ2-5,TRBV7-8,CASGRDRGCETQYF
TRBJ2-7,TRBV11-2,CASIAAGPWYEQYF
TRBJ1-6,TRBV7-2,CASSPPRGTYNSPLHF
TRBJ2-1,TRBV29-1,CSVETGSGAYNEQFF
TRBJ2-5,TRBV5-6,CASSLGGPHRGTQYF
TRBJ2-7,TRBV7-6,CATGDPAGGRHEQYF
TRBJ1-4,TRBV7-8,CASRLTPTDNEKLFF
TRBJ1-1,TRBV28,CASSLYALRGRVSNTEAFF
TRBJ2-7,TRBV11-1,CASSTGTDSYEQYF
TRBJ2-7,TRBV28,CASSGGGTGVREQYF
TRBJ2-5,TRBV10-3,CAIGTSVETQYF
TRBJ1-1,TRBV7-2,CASSLGSYMNTEAFF
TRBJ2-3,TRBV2,CASAGQSTDTQYF
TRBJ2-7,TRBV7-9,CASSLPNIPGAQQYF
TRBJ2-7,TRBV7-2,CASSPQRGPSYEQYF
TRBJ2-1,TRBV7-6,CASSLGTGSGNEQFF
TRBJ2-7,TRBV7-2,CASSEPGLGTYEQYF
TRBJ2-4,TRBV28,CASSLGHGDIQYF
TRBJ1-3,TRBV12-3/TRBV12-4,CASGTTGPSGNTIYF
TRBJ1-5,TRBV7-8,CASSVLTGHNQPQHF
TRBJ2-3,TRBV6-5,CASSRTKDTQYF
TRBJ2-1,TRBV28,CASGGAADEQFF
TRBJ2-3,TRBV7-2,CASSRGLAGVTQYF
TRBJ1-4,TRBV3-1,CASSQTGINEKLFF
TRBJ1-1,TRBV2,CASREEGQGYTEAFF
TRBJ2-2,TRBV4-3,CASSQDRGASGSPRELFF
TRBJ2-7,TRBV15,CATSRTDRLGQYEQYF
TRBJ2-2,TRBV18,CASSPREAGELFF
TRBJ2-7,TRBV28,CASRTTGGENYEQYF
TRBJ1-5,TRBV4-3,CASSQDLTGFNQPQHF
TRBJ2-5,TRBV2,CASSEALRALGRLAEKQETQYF
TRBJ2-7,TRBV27,CASTLGRDSYEQYF
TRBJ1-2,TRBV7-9,CASSFQSHGYTF
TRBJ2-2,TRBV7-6,CASSFGSDGELFF
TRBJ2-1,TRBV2,CASGTSGEYNEQFF
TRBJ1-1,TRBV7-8,CASSLALGLRNTEAFF
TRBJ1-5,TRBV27,CASSTQGHQPQHF
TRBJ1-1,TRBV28,CAANRVANTEAFF
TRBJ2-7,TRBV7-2,CASSLAGGGYEQYF